This T cell receptor (beta chain) appears in the sequencing data of a study of graft-versus-host responses after intestinal transplantation. As for the study in general: Induction with anti-thymocyte globulin, then tacrolimus and steroids for around three years, was given to all recipients. Study conclusions and caveats: Analysis identified GvH clones in recipient marrow, with some appearing first in ileum or blood. There was an association between peak levels of circulating GvH clones and early post-transplant HvG declines. High graft-versus-host to host-versus-graft clonal ratios were seen in allografts of patients with graft-donor T cell macrochimerism.

Concerning this clone: The antigen remains unidentified.

Germline V gene data show CDR1 as SEHNR and CDR2 as FQNEAQ (reference sequence). The CDR3 length is 13 residues. V was trimmed by 3 bases and J by 6 bases, leaving 10 bases between them. Some clones are missing from TCRdb's copy, which holds only in-frame ones; the method was immunoSEQ multiplex PCR. The sample shows some 130,000 clones, roughly 95% of them seen only once. This specimen was unstimulated CD8+ T cells sorted from spleen or lymph node cells, taken before intestinal transplant. The receptor's source is a human donor who received an intestinal transplant. V and J are TRBV7-9 and TRBJ2-3, with TRBD2 as a possible D gene (5 bases). The CDR3 bases are TGTGCCAGCAGCTTGAAATTAGCGGATACGCAGTATTTT. It specifies CASSLKLADTQYF.